The source of this T cell receptor (beta chain) is a study of blood T cell repertoires in COVID-19. TCRdb keeps only in-frame clones here, not all; method: immunoSEQ multiplex PCR. This table holds about 220,000 clones, just under 85% found once. This clone appeared a few times. The clonotype comes from a woman in her 40s with acute COVID-19. What was sequenced was PBMCs or T cells enriched from blood (not recorded which).

This CDR3 is CASTSTEKLFF. The CDR3, as DNA: TGTGCCAGCACCTCGACAGAAAAACTGTTTTTT. The V and J genes are TRBV28 and TRBJ1-4; D remains ambiguous. This CDR3 contains 11 residues. The germline gives CDR1 MDHEN, CDR2 SYDVKM. V was cut by 7 bases and J by 8 bases, with 8 bases left in between. The whole variable domain, filled in from reference TRBV28 and TRBJ1-4, reads DVKVTQSSRYLVKRTGEKVFLECVQDMDHENMFWYRQDPGLGLRLIYFSYDVKMKEKGDIPEGYSVSREKKERFSLILESASTNQTSMYLCASTSTEKLFFGSGTQLSVL.